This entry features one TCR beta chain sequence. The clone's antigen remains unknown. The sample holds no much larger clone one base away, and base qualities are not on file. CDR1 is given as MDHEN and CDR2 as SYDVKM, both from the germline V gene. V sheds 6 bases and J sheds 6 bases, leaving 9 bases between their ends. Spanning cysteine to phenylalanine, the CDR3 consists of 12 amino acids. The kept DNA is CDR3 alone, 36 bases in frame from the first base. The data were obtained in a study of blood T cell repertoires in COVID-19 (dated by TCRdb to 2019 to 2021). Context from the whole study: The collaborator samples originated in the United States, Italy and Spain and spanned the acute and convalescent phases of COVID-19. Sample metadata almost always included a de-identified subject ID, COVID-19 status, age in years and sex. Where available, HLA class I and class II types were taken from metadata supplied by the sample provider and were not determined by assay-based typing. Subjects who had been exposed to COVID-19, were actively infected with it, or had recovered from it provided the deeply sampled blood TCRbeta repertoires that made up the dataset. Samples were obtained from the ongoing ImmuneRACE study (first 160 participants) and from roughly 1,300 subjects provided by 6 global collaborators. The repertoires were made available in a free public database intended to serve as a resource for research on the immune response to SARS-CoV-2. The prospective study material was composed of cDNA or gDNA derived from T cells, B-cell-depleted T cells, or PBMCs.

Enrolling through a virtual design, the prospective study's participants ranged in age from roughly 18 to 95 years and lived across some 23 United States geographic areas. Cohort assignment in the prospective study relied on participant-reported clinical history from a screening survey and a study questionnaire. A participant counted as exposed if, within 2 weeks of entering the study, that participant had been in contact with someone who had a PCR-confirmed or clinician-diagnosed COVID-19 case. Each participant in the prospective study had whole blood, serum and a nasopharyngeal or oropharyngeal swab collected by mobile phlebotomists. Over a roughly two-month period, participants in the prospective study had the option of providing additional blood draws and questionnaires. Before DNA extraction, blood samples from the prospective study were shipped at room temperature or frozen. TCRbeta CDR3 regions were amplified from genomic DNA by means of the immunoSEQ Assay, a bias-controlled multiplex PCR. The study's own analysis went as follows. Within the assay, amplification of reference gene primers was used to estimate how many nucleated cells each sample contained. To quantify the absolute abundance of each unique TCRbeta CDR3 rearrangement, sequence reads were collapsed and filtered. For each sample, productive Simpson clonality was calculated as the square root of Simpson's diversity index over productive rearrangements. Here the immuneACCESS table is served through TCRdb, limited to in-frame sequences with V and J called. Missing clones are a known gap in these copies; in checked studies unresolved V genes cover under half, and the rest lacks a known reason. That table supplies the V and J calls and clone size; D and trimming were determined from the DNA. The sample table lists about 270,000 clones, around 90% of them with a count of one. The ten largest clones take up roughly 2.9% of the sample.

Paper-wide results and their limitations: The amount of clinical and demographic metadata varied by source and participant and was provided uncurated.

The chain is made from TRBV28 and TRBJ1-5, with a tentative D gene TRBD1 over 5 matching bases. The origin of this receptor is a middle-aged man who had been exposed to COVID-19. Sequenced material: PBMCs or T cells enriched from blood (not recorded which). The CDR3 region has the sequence CASRLQVQPQHF. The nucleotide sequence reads TGTGCCAGCAGACTACAGGTTCAGCCCCAGCATTTT.